This TCR beta chain was recorded in a study of shared clonotypes between healthy human individuals. This clone was picked up one time. The junction departs from the called germline gene at one end, perhaps through a read error. The V gene's germline CDR1 is SGHRS and CDR2 YFSETQ. The CDR3 totals 15 residues. Clones were sequenced by immunoSEQ multiplex PCR, and TCRdb holds only the in-frame ones, with some missing. The table lists 2 million to 2.5 million clones, around 95% of them singletons. This TCR was recovered from a man younger than 30 in good health. The chain is built from TRBV5-1 and TRBJ1-2; D remains ambiguous. Material for sequencing was naive CD4+ T cells sorted from blood. Sample subset: CD45RA+ positively selected. CDR3 in amino acids: CASRLGALGLVGYTF. CDR3 in DNA: TGCGCCAGCAGATTGGGAGCCCTCGGTCTAGTCGGCTACACCTTC.